A selection of T cell receptor beta chains follows, all from one sample in a study of cytomegalovirus exposure and HLA in healthy donors. This table comes from immunoSEQ multiplex PCR, and its TCRdb copy is limited to in-frame clones, with some not included. The sample shows under 200,000 clones, roughly 80% of them seen only once. The sample taken for sequencing was PBMCs. The source is a man in his 60s in good health and CMV-seronegative. CDR3s leave out the opening cysteine and the closing phenylalanine or tryptophan.

CDR3aa | j_gene | v_gene
ASNAGLMNTEAF | TRBJ1-1 | TRBV6-5
AISEAPGQGGGYT | TRBJ1-2 | TRBV10-3
ASSAIGRQETQY | TRBJ2-5 | TRBV5-1
ASSPPGYGYT | TRBJ1-2 | TRBV7-2
AISEWASAAAEQY | TRBJ2-7 | TRBV10-3
AISPTRTGTSDEQY | TRBJ2-7 | TRBV10-3
ASSQEKKAGQGRNTIY | TRBJ1-3 | TRBV4-2
SVEDSRANYGYT | TRBJ1-2 | TRBV29-1
ASSAGGLLTYEQY | TRBJ2-7 | TRBV9
ASSEDRVGAAWGF | TRBJ2-1 | TRBV7-9
ASSYPGQGANNEQF | TRBJ2-1 | TRBV6-5
ASSPQGAANYGYT | TRBJ1-2 | TRBV19
ASSTSGVGYT | TRBJ1-2 | TRBV9
ASTPGVYNSPLH | TRBJ1-6 | TRBV7-6
ASRGTGMGSETQY | TRBJ2-5 | TRBV5-1